This TCR beta chain is from a study of OX40 agonist ivuxolimab in advanced cancers. Findings of the study overall: At 0.1 to 3.0 mg/kg, CD4+ and CD8+ blood T cells expanded clonally by week 6.

V lost 3 bases and J lost 5; bases outside the gene matches: 5. The CDR3 totals 14 residues. Germline-derived CDR1 and CDR2 are KGHSH and LQKENI. Data came from immunoSEQ multiplex PCR; TCRdb stores just in-frame clones and leaves some out. The sample consists of about 28,000 clones, approximately 85% of them appearing once. Details on this clone: Its target is not known.

The rearrangement joins TRBV18 to TRBJ2-7; TRBD1 matches at 9 bases. This receptor was taken from an adult with an advanced solid tumor such as melanoma, head and neck, liver or kidney cancer. The source material was CD4+ or CD8+ T cells sorted from blood, sampled in a trial of the OX40 agonist ivuxolimab. The CDR3 DNA reads as TGTGCCAGCTCACCCGGACAGGGGAACGACGAGCAGTACTTC. Its protein is CASSPGQGNDEQYF.